These 18 T cell receptor beta chains were all obtained from the same sample, sequenced in a study of T cells in Graves' hyperthyroidism and ophthalmopathy. TCR beta CDR3 regions were amplified from RNA transcripts. During a first-round RT-PCR of the TCR CDR3, the HTBI primer set was used. Each CDR3 protein gets one entry after TCRdb re-called the multiplex PCR reads with MiXCR. The sample yields roughly 250,000 distinct CDR3 sequences, about 17% seen once. Sequenced material: blood. The receptors were sampled from a woman aged 18-29 years with Graves' ophthalmopathy.

This clonotype was counted many times. V gene TRBV13 combines with J gene TRBJ2-5, with 12 positions matching TRBD2. This CDR3 contains 15 residues. Per germline, CDR1 PRHDT and CDR2 FYEKMQ (reference sequence). With 4 bases clipped from V and 5 bases from J, the junction kept 5 bases outside the gene matches. The CDR3 loop reads CASSSRTSGIETQYF. The CDR3 region has the DNA TGTGCCAGCAGCTCCCGGACTAGCGGGATCGAGACCCAGTACTTC.

The chain combines TRBV11-3 with TRBJ2-1; 7 bases agree with TRBD2. V gave up 5 bases and J gave up 5 bases; unmatched junction bases: 3. Germline V CDR1 and CDR2: SGHNT, YENEEA. The CDR3 sequence is 13 residues long. CDR3: CASSPSGDNEQFF. The CDR3 nucleotides read TGTGCCAGCAGCCCTAGCGGAGACAATGAGCAGTTCTTC.

This clonotype was seen many times. The chain recombines TRBV4-2 with TRBJ2-1; possible D gene TRBD2, 5 bases. Germline CDR1 and CDR2: LGHNA and YNFKEQ. V gave up 0 bases and J gave up 0 bases, with 12 bases separating them. The CDR3 loop spans 17 amino acids. In DNA form, the CDR3 reads TGTGCCAGCAGCCAAGATCTTGGCGGGTTCTCCTACAATGAGCAGTTCTTC. This codes for CASSQDLGGFSYNEQFF.

This clonotype was counted at least ten times. The V gene is TRBV24-1, the J gene TRBJ2-7; tentative D call: TRBD2 (9 bases). CDR3 length equals 17 residues. The V gene lost 6 bases and the J gene lost 3 bases, with 23 bases spanning the gap. Germline loops: CDR1 KGHDR, CDR2 SFDVKD. Here the CDR3 DNA reads TGTGCCACCAGTACCGGACAGGGACTAGCCGGAAACTACGAGCAGTACTTC. The encoded protein is CATSTGQGLAGNYEQYF.

This clonotype was detected many times. This sequence joins TRBV7-8 and TRBJ2-6, with 10 bases lining up with TRBD2. The CDR3 consists of 17 residues. Trimming removed 5 bases from V and 3 bases from J; junction bases left unmatched: 7. Germline-derived CDR1 and CDR2 are SGHVS and FQNEAQ. CDR3 residues: CASSPRAGGHGANVLTF. CDR3 DNA: TGTGCCAGCAGCCCCAGAGCGGGGGGGCATGGGGCCAACGTCCTGACTTTC.

This clonotype has just a few counts. The gene calls are TRBV5-8 and TRBJ2-1; D may correspond to TRBD1 or TRBD2 (5 bases each). V lost 0 bases to trimming and J lost 5 bases, with 12 bases between them. This CDR3 comprises 15 residues. Germline V gene sequence: CDR1 SGHTS, CDR2 YDEGEE. The CDR3 here is CASSLEVRGHNEQFF. DNA of the CDR3: TGTGCCAGCAGCTTGGAGGTACGGGGCCACAATGAGCAGTTCTTC.

A few counts support this clonotype. This may be a read error: a much more frequent sequence differs by one nucleotide. It is likely a read error, because the conserved phenylalanine at the end of the CDR3 is missing. The chain links TRBV10-3 to TRBJ1-5; TRBD1 matches at 9 bases. J lost 3 bases, V lost 4 bases, and 1 base had no gene match. Germline V gives CDR1 ENHRY, CDR2 SYGVKD. The CDR3 contains 14 residues. CDR3 in DNA: TGTGCCATCAGTGGGACAGGGGCCAATCAGCCCCAGCATCTT. Its protein product is CAISGTGANQPQHL.

With regard to this clonotype: One end of the junction is discordant with germline, which a read error may explain. The chain couples TRBV28 to TRBJ2-1; 8 nucleotides align to TRBD1. CDR1 MDHEN and CDR2 SYDVKM come from the germline V gene. The CDR3 consists of 16 residues. This chain's CDR3 is CASTRPGTGSYNERFF. The CDR3 bases are TGTGCCAGCACTCGTCCCGGGACAGGCTCCTACAATGAGCGGTTCTTC.

Ten or more counts support this clonotype. V is TRBV12-5 and J is TRBJ1-5; D gene ambiguous. Germline CDR1 and CDR2: LGHNT and FRNRAP. The CDR3 spans 15 residues. Trimming removed 5 bases at V and 0 bases at J, with 11 bases between. The CDR3 loop reads CASGVRVNSNQPQHF. In nucleotides, the CDR3 is TGTGCTAGTGGTGTGAGAGTGAATAGCAATCAGCCCCAGCATTTT. The entire variable domain, with the rest obtained from reference TRBV12-5 and TRBJ1-5, is as follows: DARVTQTPRHKVTEMGQEVTMRCQPILGHNTVFWYRQTMMQGLELLAYFRNRAPLDDSGMPKDRFSAEMPDATLATLKIQPSEPRDSAVYFCASGVRVNSNQPQHFGDGTRLSIL.

There are many counts of this clonotype. The chain joins TRBV11-2 to TRBJ2-7; unclear D gene. Trimming left V 4 bases short and J 3 bases short, with 7 bases between. CDR1 and CDR2 from the germline V gene are SGHAT and FQNNGV. The CDR3 contains 12 residues. CDR3 nucleotide sequence: TGTGCCAGCAGCTACGACGGCTACGAGCAGTACTTC. Translation gives CASSYDGYEQYF.

The chain recombines TRBV9 with TRBJ1-2; D may be TRBD1 (5 bases). Trimming cost V 0 bases and J 0 bases, with 9 bases left between them. This CDR3 is 15 amino acids long. The germline CDR1 and CDR2 sequences are SGDLS and YYNGEE. CDR3 bases: TGTGCCAGCAGCGTAGCTGGGGGAACTAACTATGGCTACACCTTC. Amino acids: CASSVAGGTNYGYTF.

This clonotype was seen a few times. This sequence may be a read error, since a much larger clone differs from it by one base. CDR3 sequence reads: CSVSPPGTGGNIQCF. The CDR3 region has the DNA TGCAGCGTTTCCCCGCCCGGGACCGGGGGAAACATTCAGTGCTTC. The chain links TRBV20-1 to TRBJ2-4; possible D gene TRBD2, 6 bases. The CDR3 runs 15 residues. Germline values: CDR1 DFQATT, CDR2 SNEGSKA (reference sequence).

This clonotype was counted ten times or more. This chain uses TRBV5-1 with TRBJ2-1, with TRBD2 as a possible D gene (6 bases). V shed 0 bases and J shed 14 bases, with 15 bases lying between them. The CDR3 length is 13 residues. Germline lookup yields CDR1 SGHRS and CDR2 YFSETQ. This chain's CDR3 is CASSLGGAGQEFF. The CDR3, as DNA: TGCGCCAGCAGCTTGGGCGGGGCAGGGCAGGAGTTCTTC.

This clonotype was observed at least ten times. The CDR3 loop is CASSLPRTSGGAGYSYEQYF. In nucleotides, the CDR3 is TGCGCCAGCAGCTTACCTAGGACTAGCGGGGGGGCCGGTTACTCCTACGAGCAGTACTTC. The chain is built from TRBV5-1 and TRBJ2-7; TRBD2 agrees at 15 bases. Germline V gene sequence: CDR1 SGHRS, CDR2 YFSETQ. There are 20 residues in the CDR3. V shed 2 bases and J 0 bases; nucleotides not matched to a gene: 12. Full variable domain (missing parts from reference TRBV5-1 and TRBJ2-7): KAGVTQTPRYLIKTRGQQVTLSCSPISGHRSVSWYQQTPGQGLQFLFEYFSETQRNKGNFPGRFSGRQFSNSRSEMNVSTLELGDSALYLCASSLPRTSGGAGYSYEQYFGPGTRLTVT.

The chain carries TRBV28 and TRBJ2-7; possibly TRBD2 for D (7 bases). This CDR3 spans 15 amino acids. Trimming took 2 bases from V and 3 from J, leaving 14 bases between them. Germline CDR1 MDHEN, CDR2 SYDVKM. CDR3 nucleotides: TGTGCCAGCAGTTTAACTGGGGGGGCCCACTACGAGCAGTACTTC. It specifies CASSLTGGAHYEQYF.

Comment on this clonotype: A much more abundant neighbour one base away suggests this may be a read error. The chain employs TRBV6-6 and TRBJ2-3; 10 bases are a match to TRBD2. This CDR3 spans 15 amino acids. The germline V gene encodes CDR1 MNHNY and CDR2 SVGAGI (reference sequence). This CDR3 reads CVSSYSSGGADTQYF. The CDR3 nucleotides are TGTGTCAGCAGTTACTCGAGCGGGGGGGCAGATACGCAGTATTTT.

This clonotype was counted at least ten times. The CDR3 bases are TGTGCCAGCAGTTACGGTTTCATGAACACTGAAGCTTTCTTT. It specifies CASSYGFMNTEAFF. The chain has TRBV6-5 and TRBJ1-1; D unclear. Germline CDR1 MNHEY, CDR2 SVGAGI. This CDR3 comprises 14 residues. Trimming pared 2 bases from V and 0 bases from J, leaving 7 bases between.

This clonotype was seen repeatedly, ten times or more. The chain uses TRBV28 and TRBJ2-5; D is perhaps TRBD2 (7 bases). CDR1 and CDR2 (germline): MDHEN, SYDVKM. The CDR3 totals 17 residues. Deletions cut 5 bases from V and 7 bases from J, with 26 bases between. The CDR3, as DNA: TGTGCCAGCAGTCCCTACTACAGGGAGGGTACCAAGAGGACCCAGTACTTC. Protein sequence: CASSPYYREGTKRTQYF. Supplemented by reference TRBV28 and TRBJ2-5, the full variable domain reads DVKVTQSSRYLVKRTGEKVFLECVQDMDHENMFWYRQDPGLGLRLIYFSYDVKMKEKGDIPEGYSVSREKKERFSLILESASTNQTSMYLCASSPYYREGTKRTQYFGPGTRLLVL.